A single T cell receptor beta chain is shown here with its context. CDR3 length equals 15 residues. The trim removed 3 bases at V and 3 bases at J, leaving 6 bases unmatched. The germline V gene has CDR1 MGHRA and CDR2 YSYEKL. These data come from a study of blood T cell repertoires in COVID-19. TCRdb's table, derived via immunoSEQ multiplex PCR, lists solely in-frame clones and lacks some. The table lists over 70,000 clones, roughly 84% of them singletons. This sequence originates from a man aged 60-69 years with COVID-19, enrolled during active disease. The V gene is TRBV4-1, the J gene TRBJ2-7; 9 bases are a match to TRBD1. Sequenced sample: peripheral blood. This CDR3 is CASSHPGQGIYEQYF. CDR3 bases: TGCGCCAGCAGCCACCCGGGACAGGGTATCTACGAGCAGTACTTC.